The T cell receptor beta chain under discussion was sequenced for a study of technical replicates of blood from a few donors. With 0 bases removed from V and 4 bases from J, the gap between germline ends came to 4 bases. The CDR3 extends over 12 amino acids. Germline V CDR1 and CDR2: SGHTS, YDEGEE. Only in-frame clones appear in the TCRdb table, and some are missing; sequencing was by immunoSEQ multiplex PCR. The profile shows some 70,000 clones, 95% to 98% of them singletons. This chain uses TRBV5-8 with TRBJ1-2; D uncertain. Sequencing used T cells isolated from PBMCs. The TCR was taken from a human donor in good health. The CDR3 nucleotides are TGTGCCAGCAGCTTGGGCAGCTATGGCTACACCTTC. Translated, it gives CASSLGSYGYTF.